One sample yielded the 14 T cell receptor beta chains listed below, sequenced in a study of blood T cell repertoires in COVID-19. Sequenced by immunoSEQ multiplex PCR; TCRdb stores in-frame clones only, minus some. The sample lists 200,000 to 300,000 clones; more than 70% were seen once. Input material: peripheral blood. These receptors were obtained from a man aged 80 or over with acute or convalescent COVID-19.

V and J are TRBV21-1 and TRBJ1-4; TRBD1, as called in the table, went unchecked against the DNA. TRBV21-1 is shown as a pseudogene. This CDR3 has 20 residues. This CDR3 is CASSTDRTGTSSLIGEKLFF. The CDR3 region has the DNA TGTGCCAGCAGCACCGACCGGACAGGGACCTCGTCCTTGATAGGTGAAAAACTGTTTTTT.

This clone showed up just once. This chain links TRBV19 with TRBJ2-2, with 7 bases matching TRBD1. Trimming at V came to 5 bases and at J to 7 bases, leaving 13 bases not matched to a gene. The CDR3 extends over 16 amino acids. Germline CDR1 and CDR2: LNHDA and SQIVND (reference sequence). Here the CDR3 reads CASSHLILQGIGELFF. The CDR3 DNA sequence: TGTGCCAGTAGTCACTTGATACTACAGGGGATCGGGGAGCTGTTTTTT.

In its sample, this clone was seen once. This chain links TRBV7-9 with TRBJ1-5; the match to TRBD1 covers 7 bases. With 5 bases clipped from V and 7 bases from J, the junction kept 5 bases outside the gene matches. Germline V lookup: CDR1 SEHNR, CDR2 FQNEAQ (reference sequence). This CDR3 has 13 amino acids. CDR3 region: CASSVTGQQPQHF. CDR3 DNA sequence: TGTGCCAGCAGCGTGACAGGGCAACAGCCCCAGCATTTT.

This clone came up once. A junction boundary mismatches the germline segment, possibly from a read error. Here the CDR3 reads CASSLLTGLNQPQHF. For the CDR3, the DNA is TGTGCCAGCAGCTTATTAACAGGATTGAATCAGCCCCAGCATTTT. The V call is TRBV28, the J call TRBJ1-5; a possible D gene is TRBD1 (5 bases). This CDR3 is built from 15 residues. Germline V gene sequence: CDR1 MDHEN, CDR2 SYDVKM.

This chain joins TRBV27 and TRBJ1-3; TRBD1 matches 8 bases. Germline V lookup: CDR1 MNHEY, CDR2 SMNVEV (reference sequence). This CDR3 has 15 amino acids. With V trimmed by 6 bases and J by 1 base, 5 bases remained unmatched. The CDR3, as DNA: TGTGCCAGCAGCCTGCAGGGGGCTTCTGGAAACACCATATATTTT. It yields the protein CASSLQGASGNTIYF.

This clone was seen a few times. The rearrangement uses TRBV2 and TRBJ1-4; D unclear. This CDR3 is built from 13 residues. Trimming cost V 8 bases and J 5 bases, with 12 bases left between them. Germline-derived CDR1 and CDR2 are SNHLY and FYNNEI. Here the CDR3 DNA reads TGTGCCAGCCATGGGCCGCCAAATGAAAAACTGTTTTTT. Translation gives CASHGPPNEKLFF.

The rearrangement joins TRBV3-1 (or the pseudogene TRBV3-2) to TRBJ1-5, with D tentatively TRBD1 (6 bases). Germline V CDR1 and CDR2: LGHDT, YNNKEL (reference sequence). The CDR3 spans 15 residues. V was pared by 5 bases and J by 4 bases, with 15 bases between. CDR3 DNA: TGTGCCAGCAGCAGATCGGGGGGCTGGAATCAGCCCCAGCATTTT. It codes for CASSRSGGWNQPQHF.

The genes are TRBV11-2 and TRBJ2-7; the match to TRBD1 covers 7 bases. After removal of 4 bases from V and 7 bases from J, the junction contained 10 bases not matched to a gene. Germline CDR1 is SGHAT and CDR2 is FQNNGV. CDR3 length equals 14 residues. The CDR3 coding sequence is TGTGCCAGCAGCTCACTCACAGGGGTAGGAGAGCAGTACTTC. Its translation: CASSSLTGVGEQYF.

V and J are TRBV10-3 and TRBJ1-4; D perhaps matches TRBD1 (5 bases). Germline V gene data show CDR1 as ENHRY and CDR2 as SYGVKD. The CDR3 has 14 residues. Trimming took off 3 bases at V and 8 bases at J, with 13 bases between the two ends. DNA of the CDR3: TGTGCCATCAGTGACGGCAGGGCAGGAGAAAAACTGTTTTTT. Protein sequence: CAISDGRAGEKLFF.

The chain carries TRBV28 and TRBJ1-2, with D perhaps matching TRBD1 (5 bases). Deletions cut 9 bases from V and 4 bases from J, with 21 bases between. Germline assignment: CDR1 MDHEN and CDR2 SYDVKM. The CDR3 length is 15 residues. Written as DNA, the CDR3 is TGTGCCAGTCACAAGGGGAGGGTTGGAGGCTATGGCTACACCTTC. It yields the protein CASHKGRVGGYGYTF.

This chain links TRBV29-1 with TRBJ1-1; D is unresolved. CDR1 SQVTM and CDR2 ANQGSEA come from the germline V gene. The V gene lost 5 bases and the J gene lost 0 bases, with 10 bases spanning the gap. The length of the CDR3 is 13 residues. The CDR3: CSVSSVLNTEAFF. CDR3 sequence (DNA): TGCAGCGTTTCTTCGGTCCTGAACACTGAAGCTTTCTTT.

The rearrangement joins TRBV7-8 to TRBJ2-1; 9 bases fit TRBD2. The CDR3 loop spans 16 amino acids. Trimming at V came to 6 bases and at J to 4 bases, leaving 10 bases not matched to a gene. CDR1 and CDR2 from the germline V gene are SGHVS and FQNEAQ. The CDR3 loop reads CASSPGGRGGYNEQFF. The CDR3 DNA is TGTGCCAGCAGTCCAGGAGGGCGGGGGGGTTACAATGAGCAGTTCTTC.

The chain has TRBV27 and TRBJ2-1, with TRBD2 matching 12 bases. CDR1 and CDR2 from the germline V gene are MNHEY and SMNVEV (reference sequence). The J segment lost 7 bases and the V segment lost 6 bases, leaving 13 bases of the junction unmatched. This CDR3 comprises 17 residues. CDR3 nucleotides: TGTGCCAGCAGCGCTAGCGGGAGGGGACTTTTCGGTAATGAGCAGTTCTTC. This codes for CASSASGRGLFGNEQFF.

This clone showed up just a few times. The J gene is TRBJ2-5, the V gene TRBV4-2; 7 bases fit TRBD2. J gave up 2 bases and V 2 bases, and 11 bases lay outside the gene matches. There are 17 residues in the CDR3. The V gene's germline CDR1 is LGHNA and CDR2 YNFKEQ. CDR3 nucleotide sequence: TGTGCCAGCAGCCAAATTTCGGCTAGCGGAAAACAAGAGACCCAGTACTTC. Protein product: CASSQISASGKQETQYF.